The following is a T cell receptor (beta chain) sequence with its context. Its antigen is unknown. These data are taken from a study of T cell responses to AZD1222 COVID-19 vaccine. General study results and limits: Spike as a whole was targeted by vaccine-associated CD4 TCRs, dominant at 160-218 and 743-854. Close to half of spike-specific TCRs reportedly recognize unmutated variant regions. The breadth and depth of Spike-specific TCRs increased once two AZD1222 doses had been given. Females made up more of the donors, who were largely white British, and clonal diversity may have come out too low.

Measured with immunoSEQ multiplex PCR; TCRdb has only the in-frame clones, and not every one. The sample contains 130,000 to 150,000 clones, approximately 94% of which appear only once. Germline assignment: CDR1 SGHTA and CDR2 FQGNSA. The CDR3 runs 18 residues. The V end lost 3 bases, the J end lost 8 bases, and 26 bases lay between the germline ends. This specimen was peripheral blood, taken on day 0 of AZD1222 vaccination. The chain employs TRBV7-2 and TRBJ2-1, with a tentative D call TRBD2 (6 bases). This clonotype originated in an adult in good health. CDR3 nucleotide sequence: TGTGCCAGCAGCTTCTTGGGCCCCACTAGCTTACGTGGGCATGAGCAGTTCTTC. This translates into CASSFLGPTSLRGHEQFF.